The present T cell receptor (beta chain) was sequenced within a study of shared clonotypes between healthy human individuals. Subsets obtained from CD4+ cells comprised CD45RA+ naive and CD45RA-negative memory cells. CDR1 LGHNA and CDR2 YNFKEQ come from the germline V gene. Trimming removed 3 bases at V and 9 bases at J, with 12 bases between. This CDR3 is built from 13 residues. Generated by immunoSEQ multiplex PCR, the TCRdb table keeps only in-frame clones and is missing some. The repertoire includes millions of clones, around 90% of them detected once, and roughly 0.14% sits in the top ten. This receptor was taken from a man between 18 and 35 years old in good health. This chain links TRBV4-2 with TRBJ2-1, with D possibly being TRBD2 (5 bases). Specimen: naive CD4+ T cells sorted from blood. Subset: CD45RA+ positively selected. CDR3 loop: CASSQFVGSEQFF. The CDR3 region has the DNA TGTGCCAGCAGCCAGTTCGTAGGGAGTGAGCAGTTCTTC.